This is a list of T cell receptor beta chains from one sample in a study of beta chain features in type 1 diabetes. The repertoire was sequenced with immunoSEQ multiplex PCR; TCRdb's copy has only in-frame clones and lacks some. The sample includes 500,000 to 800,000 clones, around an eighth seen only once; the top ten take around 0.12%. Sequencing was performed on naive CD4+ T cells from blood. Source of these receptors: a man aged 25-45 years with type 1 diabetes. Each CDR3 is given with its conserved first and last residue. The D gene is left open where the match is weak. Not all rows give a size; the values are once, few, many and, for expanded clones, a class.

TRBD1 few TRBJ2-7 TRBV9 CASSMDSTGVYHEQYF TGTGCCAGCAGTATGGATTCGACAGGGGTATACCACGAGCAGTACTTC
NA NA TRBJ1-2 TRBV7-8 CASSRAGRTNGYTF TGTGCCAGCAGCCGAGCGGGACGGACTAACGGCTACACCTTC
NA NA TRBJ2-1 TRBV5-4 CASGRGAPALYNEQFF TGTGCCAGCGGGAGGGGGGCCCCCGCACTGTACAATGAGCAGTTCTTC
NA NA TRBJ2-1 TRBV9 CASSVGRNEQFF TGTGCCAGCAGCGTAGGGAGGAATGAGCAGTTCTTC
NA few TRBJ2-1 TRBV7-9 CASRPSRGLYNEQFF TGTGCCAGCAGGCCTTCCCGGGGCCTCTACAATGAGCAGTTCTTC
TRBD1 NA TRBJ2-5 TRBV7-6 CASSLGQGQETQYF TGTGCCAGCAGCTTAGGACAGGGGCAAGAGACCCAGTACTTC
NA NA TRBJ1-5 TRBV7-2 CASSLALGTDQPQHF TGTGCCAGCAGCTTAGCGCTTGGTACCGATCAGCCCCAGCATTTT
NA NA TRBJ2-3 TRBV10-3 CAISRDLGTDTQYF TGTGCCATCAGCCGGGATCTCGGCACAGATACGCAGTATTTT
TRBD1 NA TRBJ2-7 TRBV9 CASNRGLGYEQYF TGTGCCAGTAACAGGGGATTAGGTTACGAGCAGTACTTC
NA few TRBJ2-2 TRBV7-2 CASSSGRNTGELFF TGTGCCAGCAGCTCAGGACGTAACACCGGGGAGCTGTTTTTT
TRBD2 NA TRBJ2-5 TRBV25-1 CASSSLAGAQAGGAQYF TGTGCCAGCAGTTCGCTAGCGGGGGCCCAGGCCGGGGGAGCCCAGTACTTC
NA few TRBJ1-2 TRBV7-2 CASSQDRNYGYTF TGTGCCAGCAGCCAGGACAGAAACTATGGCTACACCTTC
NA few TRBJ2-7 TRBV2 CASSEQNYEQYF TGTGCCAGCAGTGAACAGAACTACGAGCAGTACTTC
NA NA TRBJ1-1 TRBV5-1 CASSPPASGPNTEAFF TGCGCCAGCAGCCCACCGGCTAGCGGGCCTAACACTGAAGCTTTCTTT
NA NA TRBJ1-4 TRBV9 CASSVAPGGASEKLFF TGTGCCAGCAGCGTAGCTCCTGGAGGGGCGAGTGAAAAACTGTTTTTT
NA many TRBJ1-1 TRBV7-9 CASSISGTVNTEAFF TGTGCCAGCAGCATCTCCGGGACGGTGAACACTGAAGCTTTCTTT
NA few TRBJ2-1 TRBV2 CASSEGQTTYNEQFF TGTGCCAGCAGTGAAGGACAGACTACCTACAATGAGCAGTTCTTC
NA NA TRBJ2-1 TRBV7-2 CASSLPKDSAAYNEQFF TGTGCCAGCAGCTTACCTAAGGACAGCGCAGCTTACAATGAGCAGTTCTTC
TRBD1 NA TRBJ1-6 TRBV30 CAWSASDRGLNSPLHF TGTGCCTGGAGTGCATCAGACAGGGGGCTAAATTCACCCCTCCACTTT
TRBD2 NA TRBJ2-3 TRBV10-3 CAISVSGVIDTQYF TGTGCCATCAGTGTCAGCGGGGTGATAGATACGCAGTATTTT